The 11 T cell receptor beta chains below come from one sample, sequenced in a study of shared clonotypes between healthy human individuals. Measured with immunoSEQ multiplex PCR; TCRdb has only the in-frame clones, and not every one. This table holds 2 million to 2.5 million clones, around 95% found once. The sequencing input was naive CD4+ T cells sorted from blood. Documented subset: CD45RA+ positively selected. Every receptor here comes from a man younger than 30 in good health.

The CDR3 bases are TGTGCCAGCAGTAGGAGGCGTCAGAGTGAGCAGTTCTTC. The encoded protein is CASSRRRQSEQFF. The chain joins TRBV6-4 to TRBJ2-1; D may be TRBD2 (5 bases). CDR1 and CDR2 from the germline V gene are MRHNA and SNTAGT. This CDR3 is 13 amino acids long. The V end was cut by 5 bases, the J end by 9 bases, with 14 bases between.

The rearrangement joins TRBV11-3 to TRBJ2-7; 9 positions match TRBD2. The CDR3 covers 15 residues. The J segment lost 6 bases and the V segment lost 1 base, leaving 7 bases of the junction unmatched. The germline gives CDR1 SGHNT, CDR2 YENEEA. CDR3 coding DNA: TGTGCCAGCAGCTTAGGGCTAGCGGGGCCCTCCGAGCAGTACTTC. As protein: CASSLGLAGPSEQYF.

The J gene is TRBJ2-2, the V gene TRBV10-3, with 8 positions matching TRBD2. V was clipped by 4 bases and J by 7 bases; unmatched bases: 5. The CDR3 has 14 residues. Germline CDR1 is ENHRY and CDR2 is SYGVKD. The DNA for the CDR3 is TGTGCCATCAGTGGTACTAGCGGAGGCGGGGAGCTGTTTTTT. Translating it yields CAISGTSGGGELFF.

Only one count was recorded for this clone. This chain connects TRBV28 to TRBJ2-7; D might be TRBD1 (5 bases). The CDR3 consists of 15 residues. Germline assignment: CDR1 MDHEN and CDR2 SYDVKM. The ends were cut back, 3 bases at V and 8 bases at J, with 20 bases in the middle. CDR3 sequence (DNA): TGTGCCAGCAGTTTGACAGATCCATATTCAGGGCAGCAGTACTTC. Translating gives CASSLTDPYSGQQYF.

The V call is TRBV27, the J call TRBJ2-1; D is possibly TRBD2 (5 bases). The CDR3 covers 12 residues. Trimming cost V 9 bases and J 9 bases, with 15 bases left between them. Germline CDR1 and CDR2: MNHEY and SMNVEV (reference sequence). The CDR3 loop is CASSGNSPEQFF. In DNA form, the CDR3 reads TGTGCCAGTTCGGGGAACTCGCCTGAGCAGTTCTTC.

Concerning this clone itself: The junction differs from germline at one of its ends, possibly a read error. Other DNA variants within this sample encode the same CDR3. The CDR3 spells CASSPTGSQETQYF. Written as DNA, the CDR3 is TGTGCTAGCAGCCCAACGGGCAGCCAAGAGACCCAGTACTTC. This sequence joins TRBV7-7 and TRBJ2-5, with unresolved D. This CDR3 is built from 14 residues. CDR1 is SSHAT and CDR2 is FNYEAQ in the germline V gene (reference sequence).

This sequence joins TRBV23-1 and TRBJ2-7; 12 bases line up with TRBD2. TRBV23-1 is known as an ORF, though its function is uncertain. V was clipped by 10 bases and J by 2 bases; unmatched bases: 18. The CDR3 has 18 amino acids. CDR3 residues: CATQEWDKRLAGAYEQYF. The DNA for the CDR3 is TGCGCCACGCAAGAATGGGACAAGCGACTAGCGGGGGCCTACGAGCAGTACTTC.

The chain uses TRBV6-1 and TRBJ2-1, with D tentatively TRBD2 (6 bases). Germline loops: CDR1 MNHNS, CDR2 SASEGT. The CDR3 is 13 residues long. The V end was cut by 3 bases, the J end by 10 bases, with 13 bases between. This CDR3 reads CASSDPTRWEQFF. DNA of the CDR3: TGTGCCAGCAGTGACCCGACTAGATGGGAGCAGTTCTTC.

The chain links TRBV5-5 to TRBJ2-7, with unresolved D. The CDR3 contains 16 residues. The V end was cut by 0 bases, the J end by 0 bases, with 13 bases between. CDR1 SGHKS and CDR2 YYEKEE come from the germline V gene (reference sequence). CDR3 region: CASSLASSSSSYEQYF. DNA of the CDR3: TGTGCCAGCAGCTTGGCCTCGAGCAGCAGCTCCTACGAGCAGTACTTC.

In regard to this clone: Distinct nucleotide sequences in the sample also encode this CDR3. The rearrangement joins TRBV28 to TRBJ1-2, with TRBD1 as a possible D gene (5 bases). Germline CDR1 and CDR2: MDHEN and SYDVKM. This CDR3 region has 13 residues. V gave up 5 bases and J gave up 4 bases, with 11 bases separating them. CDR3 region: CASSRGGGYGYTF. The CDR3 DNA reads TGTGCCAGCAGTCGTGGGGGTGGCTATGGCTACACCTTC.

Turning to this clone: The same CDR3 also results from other DNA sequences found in this sample. This rearrangement joins TRBV11-2 to TRBJ1-1; D perhaps matches TRBD1 (5 bases). Trimming removed 3 bases from V and 1 base from J, with 6 bases in between. The CDR3 length is 13 residues. Germline V gene sequence: CDR1 SGHAT, CDR2 FQNNGV. The CDR3 bases are TGTGCCAGCAGCTTCCAGGGGAACACTGAAGCTTTCTTT. Translation: CASSFQGNTEAFF.